Detailed here is one TCR beta chain. The data belong to a study of cytomegalovirus exposure and HLA in healthy donors. In the PCR, 60 Vbeta and 13 Jbeta primers were used. Only in-frame clones appear in the TCRdb table, and some are missing; sequencing was by immunoSEQ multiplex PCR. The table has about 120,000 clones, 65% to 85% seen once. Trimming took 7 bases from V and 1 from J, leaving 14 bases between them. The CDR3 loop spans 15 amino acids. Germline V CDR1 and CDR2: MDHEN, SYDVKM. This clonotype originated in a man aged 45-60 years in good health and CMV-seropositive. Material for sequencing was PBMCs. This chain links TRBV28 with TRBJ2-1, with D tentatively TRBD2 (5 bases). The CDR3 bases are TGTGCCAGCAAGGAGGAGCTCCTTTCCTACAATGAGCAGTTCTTC. Its protein product is CASKEELLSYNEQFF.